The rows below give T cell receptor beta chains drawn from one sample of a study of OX40 agonist ivuxolimab in advanced cancers. The assay was immunoSEQ multiplex PCR, and TCRdb's table has in-frame clones only and misses some. The data hold over 60,000 clones, with roughly 87% observed a single time. This material consisted of CD4+ or CD8+ T cells sorted from blood, taken in a trial of the OX40 agonist ivuxolimab. The receptors here all came from an adult with an advanced solid tumor such as melanoma, head and neck, liver or kidney cancer. Both conserved end residues are trimmed from each CDR3.

V,J,CDR3
TRBV27,TRBJ2-1,ASSLGRPSNEQF
TRBV4-2,TRBJ2-5,ASSQVGIAGKGETQY
TRBV6-6,TRBJ2-7,ASSSTVDEQY
TRBV19,TRBJ1-2,ASSRTRTGEGYGYT
TRBV4-1,TRBJ1-4,ASSQVAGNEKLF
TRBV15,TRBJ1-4,ATSRVRSQAANEKLF
TRBV28,TRBJ1-1,ASSLRTGGSGTEAF
TRBV19,TRBJ1-1,ASTSRGRDMNTEAF
TRBV7-2,TRBJ2-5,ASSLTGAKVETQY
TRBV27,TRBJ1-2,ASSLVAGNGYT
TRBV7-8,TRBJ2-7,ASSPGLGATYEQY
TRBV28,TRBJ2-1,ASRPDPGRDEQF
TRBV4-1,TRBJ1-1,ASSQGGFTEAF
TRBV5-6,TRBJ2-2,ASSWDRGTGELF
TRBV29-1,TRBJ1-2,SVEDSGRVYGYT
TRBV7-9,TRBJ2-1,ASSSAVAGVEQF
TRBV15,TRBJ2-3,ATSTNPGQGYSDTQY
TRBV5-6,TRBJ1-2,ASSLKRARVVIDGYT